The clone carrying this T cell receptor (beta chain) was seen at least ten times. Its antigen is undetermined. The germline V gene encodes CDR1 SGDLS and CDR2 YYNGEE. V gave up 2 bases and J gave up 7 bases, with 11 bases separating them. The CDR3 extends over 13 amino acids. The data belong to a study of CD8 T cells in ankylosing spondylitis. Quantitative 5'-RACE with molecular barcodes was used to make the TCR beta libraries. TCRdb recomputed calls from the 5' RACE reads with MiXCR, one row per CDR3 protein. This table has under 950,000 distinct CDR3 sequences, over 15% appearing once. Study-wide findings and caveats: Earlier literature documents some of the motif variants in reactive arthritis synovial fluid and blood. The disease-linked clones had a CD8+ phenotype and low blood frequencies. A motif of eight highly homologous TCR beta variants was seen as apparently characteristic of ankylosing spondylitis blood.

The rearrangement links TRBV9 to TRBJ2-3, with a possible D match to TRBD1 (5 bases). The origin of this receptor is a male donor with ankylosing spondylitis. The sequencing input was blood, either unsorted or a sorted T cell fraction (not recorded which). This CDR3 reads CASSVDGAYTQYF. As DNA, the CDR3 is TGTGCCAGCAGCGTCGATGGGGCCTATACGCAGTATTTT.